These T cell receptor beta chains were read from a single sample in a study of T cells in Graves' hyperthyroidism and ophthalmopathy. TCRdb reprocessed the multiplex PCR reads via MiXCR and lists one record per CDR3 protein. The data contain over 650,000 distinct CDR3 sequences, nearly 45% of them singletons. Sequencing used peripheral blood or thyroid tissue (not recorded which). Every receptor here comes from an adult man with Graves' disease, either hyperthyroidism or ophthalmopathy (not recorded which). CDR3s include the opening cysteine and the closing phenylalanine or tryptophan. The D gene is left open where the match is weak. Only part of the rows carry a size: once, few, many, or a class if the clone is expanded.

size	J	V	D	CDR3	DNA
.	TRBJ1-5	TRBV29-1	.	CSVEPWHF	TGCAGCGTTGAGCCCTGGCATTTT
.	TRBJ1-6	TRBV25-1	TRBD1	CASVEVEGALSPLHF	TGTGCCAGCGTTGAAGTCGAGGGGGCGCTTTCACCCCTCCACTTT
.	TRBJ1-5	TRBV25-1	.	CASSDPLADQPQHF	TGTGCCAGCAGTGACCCCCTCGCCGATCAGCCCCAGCATTTT
.	TRBJ1-4	TRBV7-6	.	CASSQGQGEKLFF	TGTGCCAGCAGCCAGGGCCAGGGAGAAAAACTGTTTTTT
.	TRBJ2-5	TRBV6-5	TRBD1	CASSDNRGLGTQYF	TGTGCCAGCAGTGACAACAGGGGGCTTGGGACCCAGTACTTC
.	TRBJ2-5	TRBV7-9	TRBD1	CASSEDRGQVFQETQYF	TGTGCCAGCAGCGAGGACAGGGGACAGGTGTTCCAAGAGACCCAGTACTTC
.	TRBJ1-5	TRBV6-1	.	CASSATDRLQPQHF	TGTGCCAGCAGTGCAACGGACAGACTTCAGCCCCAGCATTTT
.	TRBJ2-3	TRBV7-8	TRBD2	CASSGLAGTDTQYF	TGTGCCAGCAGCGGACTAGCGGGCACAGATACGCAGTATTTT
few	TRBJ1-5	TRBV5-5	TRBD1	CASSFRQGRQPQHF	TGTGCCAGCAGCTTTCGACAGGGTCGGCAGCCCCAGCATTTT
.	TRBJ2-7	TRBV5-1	TRBD2	CASSFGLAGQGYEQYF	TGCGCCAGCAGCTTTGGACTAGCGGGACAGGGCTACGAGCAGTACTTC
few	TRBJ2-5	TRBV6-1	.	CASSLMTGETQYF	TGTGCCAGCAGCCTAATGACTGGCGAGACCCAGTACTTC
.	TRBJ1-5	TRBV7-8	.	CAWSVRGRLSNQPQHF	TGTGCCTGGAGTGTAAGAGGAAGGCTTAGCAATCAGCCCCAGCATTTT
few	TRBJ2-7	TRBV7-2	TRBD1	CASSLGRTGIHQRHEQYF	TGTGCCAGCAGCTTAGGAAGGACAGGGATCCATCAGAGGCACGAGCAGTACTTC
many	TRBJ2-7	TRBV7-2	.	CASSLVGAYEQYF	TGTGCCAGCAGCTTAGTAGGGGCCTACGAGCAGTACTTC
.	TRBJ1-5	TRBV2	TRBD1	CASSDRGTGQPQHF	TGTGCCAGCTCAGACAGGGGGACGGGTCAGCCCCAGCATTTT
few	TRBJ1-2	TRBV2	.	CASSEGGSGSIYGYTF	TGTGCCAGCAGTGAGGGCGGGTCAGGGAGTATCTATGGCTACACCTTC
.	TRBJ2-7	TRBV19	TRBD1	CARTGPGEQYF	TGTGCTAGGACAGGGCCGGGCGAGCAGTACTTC
.	TRBJ1-1	TRBV2	.	CASSNGVTEAFF	TGTGCCAGCAGCAATGGAGTAACTGAAGCTTTCTTT
.	TRBJ2-5	TRBV4-2	.	CASSNRDSQETQYF	TGTGCCAGCAGCAACCGGGACTCGCAAGAGACCCAGTACTTC
.	TRBJ2-7	TRBV11-1	TRBD1	CASSFGQGGYYEQYF	TGTGCCAGCAGCTTCGGACAGGGGGGGTACTACGAGCAGTACTTC
.	TRBJ1-5	TRBV9	.	CASSLALDSPNQPQHF	TGTGCCAGCAGCTTAGCGTTGGACAGTCCAAATCAGCCCCAGCATTTT
.	TRBJ2-5	TRBV7-8	.	CASPPYQETQYF	TGTGCTAGCCCACCCTACCAAGAGACCCAGTACTTC